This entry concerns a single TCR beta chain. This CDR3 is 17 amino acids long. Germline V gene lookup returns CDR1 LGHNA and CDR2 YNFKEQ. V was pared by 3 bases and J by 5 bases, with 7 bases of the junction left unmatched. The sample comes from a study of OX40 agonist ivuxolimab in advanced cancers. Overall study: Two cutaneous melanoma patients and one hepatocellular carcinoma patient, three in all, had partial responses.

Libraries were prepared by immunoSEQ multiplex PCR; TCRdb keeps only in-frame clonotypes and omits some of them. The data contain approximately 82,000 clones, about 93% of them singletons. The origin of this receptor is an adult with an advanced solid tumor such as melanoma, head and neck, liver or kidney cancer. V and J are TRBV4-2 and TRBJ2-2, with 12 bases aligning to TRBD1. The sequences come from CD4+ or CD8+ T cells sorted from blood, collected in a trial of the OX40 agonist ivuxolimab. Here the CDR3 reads CASSHGGTGGKTGELFF. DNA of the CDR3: TGTGCCAGCAGCCACGGCGGGACAGGGGGCAAGACCGGGGAGCTGTTTTTT.